This T cell receptor beta chain emerged from a study of shared clonotypes between healthy human individuals. Study outcomes and limitations: Few donors limited the genetic and exposure-history diversity represented.

This clone showed up just a few times. Its antigen is still unknown. At the DNA level, this CDR3 is encoded by other sequences in the same sample as well. Deep-level assay runs were performed. Unsorted PBMC replicate PCRs used about 310 ng DNA, approximately 29,000 T cell genomes. Libraries were prepared by immunoSEQ multiplex PCR; TCRdb keeps only in-frame clonotypes and omits some of them. The sample shows over 400,000 clones, almost 80% of them seen only once. V was clipped by 5 bases and J by 2 bases; unmatched bases: 3. Per germline, CDR1 SEHNR and CDR2 FQNEAQ (reference sequence). The CDR3 is made up of 15 amino acids.

The receptor was isolated from a woman aged 35 to 49 in good health. Some clones in this sample may be carry-over from other donors' samples. Material for sequencing was PBMCs. This sequence joins TRBV7-9 and TRBJ1-5; 10 bases match TRBD1. The CDR3 reads CASSPGTGGNQPQHF. CDR3 in DNA: TGTGCCAGCAGCCCGGGGACAGGGGGCAATCAGCCCCAGCATTTT.